This record looks at one TCR beta chain sequence and its context. Method: immunoSEQ multiplex PCR; TCRdb's copy keeps in-frame clones and lacks some. The repertoire includes fewer than 450,000 clones, about 88% of them detected once, and more than 5.5% sits in the top ten. This sample stems from a study of blood T cell repertoires in COVID-19. Across the study: Some COVID-19 samples were acute and others convalescent; all came from the United States, Italy and Spain.

Per the germline V gene, CDR1 is MDHEN and CDR2 is SYDVKM. Trimming removed 7 bases from V and 4 bases from J, with 9 bases in between. This CDR3 spans 12 amino acids. The chain employs TRBV28 and TRBJ2-3, with a weak D call TRBD2 (5 bases). The source material was peripheral blood. This TCR came from a woman between 65 and 79 years old with COVID-19, enrolled during active disease. CDR3 region: CASKVGADTQYF. In DNA form, the CDR3 reads TGTGCCAGCAAGGTGGGAGCAGATACGCAGTATTTT.